What follows describes a single T cell receptor beta chain. What it recognizes is unknown. Other nucleotide sequences in the sample specify the same CDR3. These donors were members of the roughly 120-subject validation cohort, a group separate from the roughly 670-subject first cohort. The protocol was immunoSEQ multiplex PCR, while the TCRdb copy is restricted to in-frame clones and leaves out a portion. The sample includes about 120,000 clones, roughly nine tenths of them seen just once. Germline V gene data show CDR1 as MNHEY and CDR2 as SMNVEV (reference sequence). The CDR3 runs 14 residues. Between the trimmed V and J ends, which lost 2 bases and 0 bases, there was a span of 8 bases. The data belong to a study of cytomegalovirus exposure and HLA in healthy donors. Overall study results and limits: It was confirmed in vitro that three of the CMV-associated chains were specific for CMV antigens. Most TCR sequences were uncommon, yet certain public TCRs appeared in many donors. The investigators catalogued some 150 TCR beta chains as cytomegalovirus-associated.

The clonotype was recovered from a young woman in good health and CMV-seronegative. This rearrangement joins TRBV27 to TRBJ2-7; no definite D call. The sequencing input was PBMCs. CDR3 protein: CASSLGLSSYEQYF. In nucleotides, the CDR3 is TGTGCCAGCAGTTTAGGTCTGAGCTCCTACGAGCAGTACTTC.